Listed below are T cell receptor beta chains from one sample, sequenced in a study of cytomegalovirus exposure and HLA in healthy donors. This table comes from immunoSEQ multiplex PCR, and its TCRdb copy is limited to in-frame clones, with some not included. The sample shows some 71,000 clones, around 93% of them seen only once. The sample consisted of PBMCs. These receptor sequences come from a woman aged 18-29 years in good health and CMV-seronegative. Each CDR3 is given with its conserved first and last residue. Fields, in order: J gene, CDR3 length, clone size, D gene, V gene, CDR3 DNA, CDR3 protein. The D gene is left open where the match is weak. Clone sizes are given selectively: once, few, many, or a class where the clone is expanded.

J: TRBJ2-7
length: 14
size: -
D: -
V: TRBV28
DNA: TGTGCCAGCACCAGGGGATTGAGCTCCTACGAGCAGTACTTC
CDR3: CASTRGLSSYEQYF

J: TRBJ2-2
length: 15
size: -
D: TRBD1
V: TRBV12-5
DNA: TGTGCTAGTGGTAAAGACAGGGGCGCGGGCGGGGAGCTGTTTTTT
CDR3: CASGKDRGAGGELFF

J: TRBJ2-5
length: 14
size: -
D: -
V: TRBV9
DNA: TGTGCCAGCAGCGGGTACAGGGACCAAGAGACCCAGTACTTC
CDR3: CASSGYRDQETQYF

J: TRBJ2-7
length: 15
size: -
D: TRBD2
V: TRBV19
DNA: TGTGCCAGTAGTACCGGGGGGGATAACGTCTACGAGCAGTACTTC
CDR3: CASSTGGDNVYEQYF

J: TRBJ2-1
length: 15
size: -
D: TRBD2
V: TRBV6-5
DNA: TGTGCCAGCAGTCACGGACTAGCGGGAGCTAATGAGCAGTTCTTC
CDR3: CASSHGLAGANEQFF

J: TRBJ1-2
length: 15
size: -
D: TRBD1
V: TRBV11-2
DNA: TGTGCCAGCAGCTTAGATCCACAGGGGGCAGGCGGCTACACCTTC
CDR3: CASSLDPQGAGGYTF

J: TRBJ2-3
length: 16
size: -
D: TRBD2
V: TRBV6-4
DNA: TGTGCCAGCAGTGACAACGGGGGGGCCGGTGGAGATACGCAGTATTTT
CDR3: CASSDNGGAGGDTQYF

J: TRBJ1-2
length: 13
size: -
D: -
V: TRBV28
DNA: TGTGCCAGCAGTACAACGGGGGTAGATGGCTACACCTTC
CDR3: CASSTTGVDGYTF

J: TRBJ2-7
length: 13
size: -
D: -
V: TRBV6-6
DNA: TGTGCCAGCAGTTATGGCGCACGGGGTGAGCAGTACTTC
CDR3: CASSYGARGEQYF

J: TRBJ2-3
length: 14
size: -
D: -
V: TRBV4-3
DNA: TGCGCCAGCAGCCACGGACAGAGGACAGATACGCAGTATTTT
CDR3: CASSHGQRTDTQYF

J: TRBJ2-7
length: 13
size: -
D: -
V: TRBV7-8
DNA: TGTGCCAGCAGCTTAGAGAGCTCCTACGAGCAGTACTTC
CDR3: CASSLESSYEQYF

J: TRBJ1-2
length: 15
size: -
D: TRBD1
V: TRBV7-9
DNA: TGTGCCAGCAGCCCAATGGGACAGATTGTCCATGGCTACACCTTC
CDR3: CASSPMGQIVHGYTF

J: TRBJ1-2
length: 16
size: once
D: -
V: TRBV28
DNA: TGTGCCAGCACAACACCGTTTACGACAGTGAAGGATGGCTACACCTTC
CDR3: CASTTPFTTVKDGYTF

J: TRBJ1-1
length: 14
size: -
D: TRBD1
V: TRBV5-4
DNA: TGTGCCAGCAGCAGGGACAGGGTGGCCACTGAAGCTTTCTTT
CDR3: CASSRDRVATEAFF

J: TRBJ2-1
length: 15
size: -
D: TRBD2
V: TRBV5-6
DNA: TGTGCCAGCAGCCAGCTAGCGGGGGGCTACAATGAGCAGTTCTTC
CDR3: CASSQLAGGYNEQFF

J: TRBJ2-5
length: 17
size: -
D: -
V: TRBV1
DNA: TGCACCAGCAGCCCCCACCGGCTAGCGGCCCCCTGGGAGACCCAGTACTTC
CDR3: CTSSPHRLAAPWETQYF

J: TRBJ2-1
length: 13
size: few
D: -
V: TRBV10-1
DNA: TGCGCCAGCAGTGCAACAGGCGTCAATGAGCAGTTCTTC
CDR3: CASSATGVNEQFF

J: TRBJ2-1
length: 20
size: -
D: TRBD2
V: TRBV4-2
DNA: TGTGCCAGCAGCCAAGCCCGTCCGGGACTAGCGGGAGGGGGTGTTAATGAGCAGTTCTTC
CDR3: CASSQARPGLAGGGVNEQFF

J: TRBJ2-5
length: 15
size: -
D: TRBD1
V: TRBV7-3
DNA: TGTGCCAGCCAACAGGGGTCCCGAAGGGGAGAGACCCAGTACTTC
CDR3: CASQQGSRRGETQYF

J: TRBJ2-5
length: 16
size: once
D: TRBD2
V: TRBV10-2
DNA: TGCGCCAGCAGGCCATCTAGCGGGGGCCCCGGGGAGACCCAGTACTTC
CDR3: CASRPSSGGPGETQYF

J: TRBJ1-1
length: 13
size: -
D: -
V: TRBV7-3
DNA: TGTGCCAGCAGCCCGGGAGGGGGGGATGAAGCTTTCTTT
CDR3: CASSPGGGDEAFF

J: TRBJ1-5
length: 13
size: -
D: -
V: TRBV7-2
DNA: TGTGCCAGCACTCGGGATAGCAATCAGCCCCAGCATTTT
CDR3: CASTRDSNQPQHF

J: TRBJ1-6
length: 15
size: -
D: TRBD1
V: TRBV19
DNA: TGTGCCAGTGGACAGGGATTCACCTATAATTCACCCCTCCACTTT
CDR3: CASGQGFTYNSPLHF

J: TRBJ2-1
length: 12
size: -
D: TRBD2
V: TRBV5-4
DNA: TGTGCCAGATTAGCGGGAGGGAATGAGCAGTTCTTC
CDR3: CARLAGGNEQFF

J: TRBJ1-2
length: 12
size: once
D: -
V: TRBV7-2
DNA: TGTGCCAGCAGCCACGGAGGCGATGGCTACACCTTC
CDR3: CASSHGGDGYTF

J: TRBJ2-1
length: 17
size: -
D: TRBD2
V: TRBV5-6
DNA: TGTGCCAGCAGCCAGGACCGGGGACTAGCGGGGGTCAATGAGCAGTTCTTC
CDR3: CASSQDRGLAGVNEQFF

J: TRBJ1-5
length: 14
size: -
D: TRBD1
V: TRBV7-8
DNA: TGTGCCAGCAGCTTAGCAGGGGGCTTGCAGCCCCAGCATTTT
CDR3: CASSLAGGLQPQHF

J: TRBJ2-7
length: 14
size: -
D: TRBD2
V: TRBV4-1
DNA: TGCGCCAGCAGCCCCGGGGGGGGAACGTACGAGCAGTACTTC
CDR3: CASSPGGGTYEQYF

J: TRBJ2-2
length: 14
size: -
D: -
V: TRBV7-2
DNA: TGTGCCAGCAGCTTAGGTCCCTACACCGGGGAGCTGTTTTTT
CDR3: CASSLGPYTGELFF

J: TRBJ2-7
length: 15
size: -
D: TRBD1
V: TRBV7-3
DNA: TGTGCCAGCAGCGCCACAGGGGGCGCGGTAGCCGAGCAGTACTTC
CDR3: CASSATGGAVAEQYF

J: TRBJ2-2
length: 15
size: -
D: TRBD1
V: TRBV7-9
DNA: TGTGCCAGCAGCCCCGGGACAGGGGTCACCGGGGAGCTGTTTTTT
CDR3: CASSPGTGVTGELFF

J: TRBJ2-6
length: 16
size: -
D: -
V: TRBV2
DNA: TGTGCCAGCATCTGGGACACAGACTCTGGGGCCAACGTCCTGACTTTC
CDR3: CASIWDTDSGANVLTF

J: TRBJ1-5
length: 15
size: -
D: -
V: TRBV15
DNA: TGTGCCACCAGCAGAGACAGGGAAAGCAATCAGCCCCAGCATTTT
CDR3: CATSRDRESNQPQHF

J: TRBJ2-2
length: 17
size: -
D: -
V: TRBV4-3
DNA: TGCGCCAGCAGCCAAGGAAAAGAGACATGGAACACCGGGGAGCTGTTTTTT
CDR3: CASSQGKETWNTGELFF